This T cell receptor beta chain was sequenced for a study of response to subunit inactivated influenza vaccine (dated by TCRdb to 2017 to 2018). Broadly, across the study: Deep quantitative T cell receptor repertoire profiling was used in the study to track responses to a trivalent subunit inactivated influenza vaccine.

Overall study outcomes, separate from this receptor: The authors proposed that each seasonal influenza vaccination may bring in only a limited number of new T cells.

From the cysteine through the phenylalanine, the CDR3 covers 15 amino acids. Just the 45-base CDR3 DNA is kept, in frame starting at base 1. V loses 2 bases of germline sequence and J loses 2 bases, and the interval between the two ends is 13 bases. CDR1 and CDR2 (MNHEY, SVGAGI) derive from the germline V gene. The library was generated by RT-PCR. Sequencing was performed on an Illumina HiSeq 2500. TCRdb itself trimmed the public reads at Q25 with fastp, ran MiXCR and retained productive beta chains. Identical CDR3 proteins give one entry, which carries the most common genes and DNA. The sample table lists some 550,000 distinct CDR3 sequences, 20% to 25% of them with a count of one. Approximately 3% of the sample rests with the top ten. A note on this clonotype: This clone's antigen is unknown. Base qualities are missing; no much larger clone stands one base away.

This same sample was also taken into another study, of T cells expressing NK-cell markers. The other study reports the following: The TCR beta cDNA libraries were made using 5'RACE template switching, a step that added both a universal primer site and unique molecular identifiers. Seven to nine donors provided sorted CD3+CD56+NKG2C+, CD3+CD56+NKG2C- and CD3+CD56-NKG2C+ T-cell subsets, whose TCR beta-chain repertoires were profiled. Seven of the eight sequenced donors were HCMV-seropositive and one was HCMV-seronegative. To restrict sorting to alphabetaTCR-expressing T cells, an anti-gammadeltaTCR antibody was added in several experiments. In more than 5 donors, the dominant CD3+CD56+NKG2C+ clonotypes were found to rank among the top 10 CD8+ clonotypes and to make up about 1.0-7.5% of CD8+ T cells. Those dominant clonotypes were again the most abundant among CD3+CD56-NKG2C+ cells in a few donors, at roughly 25-65%. It remained unclear whether the expanded NKG2C-expressing T cell clones were specific for HCMV antigens. The study sequenced eight donors, all healthy volunteers chosen at random: three men and five women. HCMV-specific IgG was detected in serum with a commercial ELISA kit to determine HCMV serostatus. Peripheral blood mononuclear cells were isolated from blood by Ficoll density gradient centrifugation. Using Miltenyi isolation kits, CD4+ and CD8+ T cells were isolated from PBMC through magnetic immunoseparation. cDNA synthesis was primed from the TCR beta constant segment and was followed by two successive PCR amplification steps. The libraries were sequenced on Illumina HiSeq 2000/2500, MiSeq or NextSeq, producing 2 x 150 bp reads. MIGEC was used to demultiplex reads and group reads by UMI, and MiTCR was used to assemble and quantify clonotypes. To remove erroneous sequences, TCR cDNA sequences were retained only when supported by two or more reads. The tcR package was used for downstream repertoire analysis, with clonotypes matched between fractions based on CDR3 nucleotide sequence plus V segment. VDJmatch was used to annotate antigen specificity against VDJdb, with one amino acid substitution in CDR3 permitted.

This receptor was identified in a man over 45 who received an inactivated influenza vaccine. Donor details come from another sample of the same person, matched by shared clones. This material consisted of CD4+ T cells sorted from PBMCs, taken approximately 13 days after vaccination. The chain is assembled from TRBV6-5 and TRBJ2-7, with an unclear D gene assignment. The CDR3: CASSYTKGAPYEQYF. The DNA reads TGTGCCAGCAGTTACACAAAGGGTGCTCCCTACGAGCAGTACTTC.